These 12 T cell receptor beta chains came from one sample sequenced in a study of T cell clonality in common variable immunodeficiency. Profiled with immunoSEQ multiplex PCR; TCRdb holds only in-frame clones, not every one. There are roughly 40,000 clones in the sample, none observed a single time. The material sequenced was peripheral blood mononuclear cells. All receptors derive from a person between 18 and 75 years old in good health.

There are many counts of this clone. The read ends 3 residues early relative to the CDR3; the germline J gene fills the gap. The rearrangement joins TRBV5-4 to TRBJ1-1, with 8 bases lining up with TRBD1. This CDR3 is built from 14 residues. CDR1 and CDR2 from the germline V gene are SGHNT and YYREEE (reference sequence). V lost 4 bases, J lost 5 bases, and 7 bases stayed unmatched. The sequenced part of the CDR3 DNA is TGTGCCAGCAGCCTCGGACAGGGTCGAACTGAA. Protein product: CASSLGQGRTE. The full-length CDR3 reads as CASSLGQGRTEAFF.

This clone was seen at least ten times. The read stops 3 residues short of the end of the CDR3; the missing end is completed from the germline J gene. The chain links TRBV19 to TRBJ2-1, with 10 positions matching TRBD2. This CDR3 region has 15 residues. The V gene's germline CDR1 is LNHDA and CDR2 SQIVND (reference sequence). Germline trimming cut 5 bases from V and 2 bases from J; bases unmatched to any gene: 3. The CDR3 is CASSRLAGAYNEQFF. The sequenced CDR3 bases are TGTGCCAGTAGTCGTCTAGCGGGAGCCTACAATGAG.

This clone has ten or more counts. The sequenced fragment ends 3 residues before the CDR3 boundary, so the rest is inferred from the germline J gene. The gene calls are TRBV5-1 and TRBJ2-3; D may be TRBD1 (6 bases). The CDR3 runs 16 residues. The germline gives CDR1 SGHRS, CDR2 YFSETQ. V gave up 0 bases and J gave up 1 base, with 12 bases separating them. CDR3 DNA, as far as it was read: TGCGCCAGCAGCTTGGGGCAGGGGTTCGGCACAGATACG. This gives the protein CASSLGQGFGTDT. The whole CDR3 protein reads CASSLGQGFGTDTQYF.

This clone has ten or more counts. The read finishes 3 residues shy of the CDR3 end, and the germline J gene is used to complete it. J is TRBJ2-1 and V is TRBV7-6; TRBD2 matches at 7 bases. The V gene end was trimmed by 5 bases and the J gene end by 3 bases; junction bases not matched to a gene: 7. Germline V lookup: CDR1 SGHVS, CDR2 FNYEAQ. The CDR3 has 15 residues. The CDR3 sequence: CASSRRGGNYNEQFF. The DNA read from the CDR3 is TGTGCCAGCAGCCGACGCGGGGGTAACTACAATGAG.

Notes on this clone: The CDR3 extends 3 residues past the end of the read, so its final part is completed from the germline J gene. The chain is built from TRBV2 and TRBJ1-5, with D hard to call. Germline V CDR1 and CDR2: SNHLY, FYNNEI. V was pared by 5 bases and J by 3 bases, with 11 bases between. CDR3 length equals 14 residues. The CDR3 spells CASSKAGNNQPQHF. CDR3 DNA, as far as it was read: TGTGCCAGCAGTAAGGCAGGAAACAATCAGCCC.

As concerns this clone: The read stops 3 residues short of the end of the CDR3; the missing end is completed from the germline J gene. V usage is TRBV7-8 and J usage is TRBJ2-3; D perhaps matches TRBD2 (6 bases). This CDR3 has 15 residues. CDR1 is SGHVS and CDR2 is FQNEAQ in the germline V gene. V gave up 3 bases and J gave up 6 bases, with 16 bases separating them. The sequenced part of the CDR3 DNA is TGTGCCAGCAGCTTGGGGGGAATGGTCCGGGATACG. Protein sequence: CASSLGGMVRDT. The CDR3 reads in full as CASSLGGMVRDTQYF.

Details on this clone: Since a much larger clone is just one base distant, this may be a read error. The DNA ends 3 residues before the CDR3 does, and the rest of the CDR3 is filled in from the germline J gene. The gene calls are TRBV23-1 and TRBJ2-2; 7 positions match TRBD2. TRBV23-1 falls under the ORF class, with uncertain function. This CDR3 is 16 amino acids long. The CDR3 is CASSRHVGGSNEKLFF. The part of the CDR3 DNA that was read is TGCGCCAGCAGTCGCCACGTCGGGGGGAGTAATGAAAAG.

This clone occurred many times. The CDR3 sequence: CASSLATGGAGYTF. CDR3 DNA, as far as it was read: TGTGCCAGCAGCTTGGCCACAGGGGGGGCTGGC. This rearrangement joins TRBV5-4 to TRBJ1-2, with TRBD1 matching 8 bases. From the germline J gene comes the end of the CDR3, since the read stops 3 residues before it. V lost 0 bases, J lost 7 bases, and 5 bases stayed unmatched. Per germline, CDR1 SGHNT and CDR2 YYREEE (reference sequence). The length of the CDR3 is 14 residues.

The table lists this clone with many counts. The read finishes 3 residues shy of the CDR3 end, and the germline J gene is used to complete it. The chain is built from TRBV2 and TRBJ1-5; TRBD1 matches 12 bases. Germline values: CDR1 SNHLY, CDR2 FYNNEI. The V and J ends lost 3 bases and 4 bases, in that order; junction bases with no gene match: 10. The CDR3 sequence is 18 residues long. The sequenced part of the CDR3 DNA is TGTGCCAGCAGTGAGGGGGCGGGACAGGGGGCTCGGAATCAGCCC. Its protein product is CASSEGAGQGARNQP. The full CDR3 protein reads CASSEGAGQGARNQPQHF.

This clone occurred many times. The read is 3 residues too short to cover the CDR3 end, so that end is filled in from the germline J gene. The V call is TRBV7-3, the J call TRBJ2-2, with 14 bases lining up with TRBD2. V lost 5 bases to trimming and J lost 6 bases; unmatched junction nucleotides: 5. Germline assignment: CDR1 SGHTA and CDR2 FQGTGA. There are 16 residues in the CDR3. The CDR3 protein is CASSARLAGGPGELFF. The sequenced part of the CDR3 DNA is TGTGCCAGCAGCGCCCGACTAGCGGGAGGGCCCGGGGAG.

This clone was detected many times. The covered CDR3 bases are TGTGCCAGCAGTTATTACGGGGGCACTGAA. Translated, it gives CASSYYGGTE. The entire CDR3 sequence reads CASSYYGGTEAFF. The chain couples TRBV6-2 or TRBV6-3 to TRBJ1-1, with D possibly TRBD1 on 5 matching bases. Sequencing ends 3 residues short of the CDR3 end; the germline J gene provides the rest. V shed 3 bases and J shed 4 bases, with 9 bases lying between them. The germline CDR1 and CDR2 sequences are MNHEY and SVGEGT. This CDR3 has 13 amino acids.

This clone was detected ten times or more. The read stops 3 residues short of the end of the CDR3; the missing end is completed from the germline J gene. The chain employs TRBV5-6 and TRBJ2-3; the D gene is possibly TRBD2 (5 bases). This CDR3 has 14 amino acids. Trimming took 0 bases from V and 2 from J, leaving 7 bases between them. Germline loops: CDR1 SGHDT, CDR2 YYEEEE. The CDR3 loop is CASSLGLTTDTQYF. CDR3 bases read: TGTGCCAGCAGCTTGGGACTAACCACAGATACG. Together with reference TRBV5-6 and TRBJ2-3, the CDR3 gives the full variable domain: DAGVTQSPTHLIKTRGQQVTLRCSPKSGHDTVSWYQQALGQGPQFIFQYYEEEERQRGNFPDRFSGHQFPNYSSELNVNALLLGDSALYLCASSLGLTTDTQYFGPGTRLTVL.